A selection of T cell receptor beta chains follows, all from one sample in a study of control samples from healthy donors and cancer patients. Repertoires were generated with immunoSEQ multiplex PCR, while TCRdb's copy carries only in-frame clones and drops some. Among under 140,000 clones listed, approximately 87% were seen once. The sample taken for sequencing was PBMCs. These receptors all stem from a woman in her sixties with lung cancer. The CDR3 runs from the conserved cysteine through the conserved F or W. A D gene is named only where the DNA matches it firmly. Size tells how often a clone was seen (once, few, many) or the class of an expanded clone, and some rows leave it out.

v_gene: TRBV10-3; abundance: .; d_gene: TRBD1; j_gene: TRBJ2-3; CDR3nt: TGTGCCATCAGTCCGGACAGGGGGTGGGCTGGCGGGGATTTCACAGATACGCAGTATTTT; CDR3aa: CAISPDRGWAGGDFTDTQYF
v_gene: TRBV18; abundance: .; d_gene: .; j_gene: TRBJ1-1; CDR3nt: TGTGCCAGCTCACCTGAGGGGAACACTGAAGCTTTCTTT; CDR3aa: CASSPEGNTEAFF
v_gene: TRBV5-1; abundance: .; d_gene: TRBD2; j_gene: TRBJ2-3; CDR3nt: TGCGCCAGCAGCTTGGGCCCTAGCGGGGGCCCTAGCACAGATACGCAGTATTTT; CDR3aa: CASSLGPSGGPSTDTQYF
v_gene: TRBV20-1; abundance: once; d_gene: .; j_gene: TRBJ1-4; CDR3nt: TGCAGTGCTAGTAGTGGGGGCAGTAATGAAAAACTGTTTTTT; CDR3aa: CSASSGGSNEKLFF
v_gene: TRBV6-5; abundance: .; d_gene: TRBD1; j_gene: TRBJ2-2; CDR3nt: TGTGCCAGCAGGCTAGGGGGCTCCGGGGAGCTGTTTTTT; CDR3aa: CASRLGGSGELFF
v_gene: TRBV9; abundance: many; d_gene: .; j_gene: TRBJ1-1; CDR3nt: TGTGCCAGCAGCGTAGACGCAGGAGGGAACACTGAAGCTTTCTTT; CDR3aa: CASSVDAGGNTEAFF
v_gene: TRBV30; abundance: .; d_gene: TRBD2; j_gene: TRBJ2-2; CDR3nt: TGTGCCTGGAAAGGACTAGCGGGAGTAACCGGGGAGCTGTTTTTT; CDR3aa: CAWKGLAGVTGELFF
v_gene: TRBV30; abundance: once; d_gene: .; j_gene: TRBJ2-3; CDR3nt: TGTGCCTGGAGTCGGACGGAGGATACGCAGTATTTT; CDR3aa: CAWSRTEDTQYF
v_gene: TRBV18; abundance: .; d_gene: .; j_gene: TRBJ1-2; CDR3nt: TGTGCCAGCTCACCACTCCGGGTAAATGACTATGGCTACACCTTC; CDR3aa: CASSPLRVNDYGYTF
v_gene: TRBV7-9; abundance: .; d_gene: .; j_gene: TRBJ1-2; CDR3nt: TGTGCCAGCAGCTTAGGGGACACCTATGGCTACACCTTC; CDR3aa: CASSLGDTYGYTF
v_gene: TRBV11-3; abundance: once; d_gene: .; j_gene: TRBJ1-4; CDR3nt: TGTGCCAGCAGCACGCCGGGGGCGAACCTTGCAACTAATGAAAAACTGTTTTTT; CDR3aa: CASSTPGANLATNEKLFF
v_gene: TRBV7-2; abundance: .; d_gene: .; j_gene: TRBJ1-3; CDR3nt: TGTGCCAGCAGCCTGGGCAGGCTTCGCTCTGGAAACACCATATATTTT; CDR3aa: CASSLGRLRSGNTIYF
v_gene: TRBV12-5; abundance: .; d_gene: .; j_gene: TRBJ1-1; CDR3nt: TGTGCTAGCACGCGGGGGGAGGACACTGAAGCTTTCTTT; CDR3aa: CASTRGEDTEAFF
v_gene: TRBV15; abundance: .; d_gene: TRBD2; j_gene: TRBJ2-5; CDR3nt: TGTGCCACCAGCACCCTGGGACTATCTCAAGAGACCCAGTACTTC; CDR3aa: CATSTLGLSQETQYF
v_gene: TRBV7-2; abundance: .; d_gene: TRBD2; j_gene: TRBJ2-3; CDR3nt: TGTGCCAGCAGCTCCGGACTAGCGGGAACCACAGATACGCAGTATTTT; CDR3aa: CASSSGLAGTTDTQYF
v_gene: TRBV29-1; abundance: .; d_gene: TRBD1; j_gene: TRBJ2-7; CDR3nt: TGCAGCGTTGAGGGTCTGGGACAGGACTACGAGCAGTACTTC; CDR3aa: CSVEGLGQDYEQYF
v_gene: TRBV18; abundance: .; d_gene: TRBD2; j_gene: TRBJ2-3; CDR3nt: TGTGCCAGCTCCCCCAGGACACCCTCGAGCGGGAGTGGGACAGATACGCAGTATTTT; CDR3aa: CASSPRTPSSGSGTDTQYF
v_gene: TRBV28; abundance: .; d_gene: TRBD1; j_gene: TRBJ1-4; CDR3nt: TGTGCCAGCAGGGAAGGACAGGGGTTAAATGAAAAACTGTTTTTT; CDR3aa: CASREGQGLNEKLFF
v_gene: TRBV19; abundance: .; d_gene: .; j_gene: TRBJ1-5; CDR3nt: TGTGCCAGTAGTATAGTCCAATATTATAGCAATCAGCCCCAGCATTTT; CDR3aa: CASSIVQYYSNQPQHF
v_gene: TRBV3-1/TRBV3-2; abundance: .; d_gene: .; j_gene: TRBJ2-2; CDR3nt: TGTGCCAGCAGCCAAGATCGTGATAGCCCCGGGGAGCTGTTTTTT; CDR3aa: CASSQDRDSPGELFF
v_gene: TRBV3-1/TRBV3-2; abundance: .; d_gene: TRBD1; j_gene: TRBJ2-3; CDR3nt: TGTGCCAGCAGCCCCGCACAGGGGATATTCACAGATACGCAGTATTTT; CDR3aa: CASSPAQGIFTDTQYF
v_gene: TRBV19; abundance: .; d_gene: TRBD1; j_gene: TRBJ1-1; CDR3nt: TGTGCCAGTACCAATCTACAGGGGGCGAGTCCTGAAGCTTTCTTT; CDR3aa: CASTNLQGASPEAFF
v_gene: TRBV7-2; abundance: .; d_gene: .; j_gene: TRBJ1-6; CDR3nt: TGTGCCAGCAGCTCACAGGGTGGTGGGAATTCACCCCTCCACTTT; CDR3aa: CASSSQGGGNSPLHF
v_gene: TRBV6-1; abundance: .; d_gene: .; j_gene: TRBJ1-6; CDR3nt: TGTGCCAGCAGTGAAGCCGGACCGGGACACCTAACCGACAATTCACCCCTCCACTTT; CDR3aa: CASSEAGPGHLTDNSPLHF
v_gene: TRBV5-1; abundance: .; d_gene: TRBD1; j_gene: TRBJ2-3; CDR3nt: TGCGCCAGCAGCTCGACAGGGGGCAGCTCAGATACGCAGTATTTT; CDR3aa: CASSSTGGSSDTQYF
v_gene: TRBV19; abundance: once; d_gene: TRBD1; j_gene: TRBJ1-5; CDR3nt: TGTGCCAGTAGCTATACGACAGGGCGGGTTCTTTATCAGCCCCAGCATTTT; CDR3aa: CASSYTTGRVLYQPQHF
v_gene: TRBV19; abundance: .; d_gene: TRBD1; j_gene: TRBJ1-1; CDR3nt: TGTGCCAGTAGTATGGGGGACAGGGTAGGGACTGAAGCTTTCTTT; CDR3aa: CASSMGDRVGTEAFF
v_gene: TRBV29-1; abundance: .; d_gene: .; j_gene: TRBJ2-1; CDR3nt: TGCAGCGGGGTCCTCGCCCTGGGACTGAATGAGCAGTTCTTC; CDR3aa: CSGVLALGLNEQFF
v_gene: TRBV12-3/TRBV12-4; abundance: few; d_gene: .; j_gene: TRBJ1-3; CDR3nt: TGTGCCAGCAGTTTGGTTCCCGGGCACACCATATATTTT; CDR3aa: CASSLVPGHTIYF
v_gene: TRBV24-1; abundance: .; d_gene: TRBD1; j_gene: TRBJ1-2; CDR3nt: TGTGCCACCAGTCCAGGACAGGGCCAGGGCTACACCTTC; CDR3aa: CATSPGQGQGYTF
v_gene: TRBV6-6; abundance: .; d_gene: .; j_gene: TRBJ1-1; CDR3nt: TGTGCCAGCAGCGACGGCGCCATGAACACTGAAGCTTTCTTT; CDR3aa: CASSDGAMNTEAFF
v_gene: TRBV4-2; abundance: .; d_gene: .; j_gene: TRBJ2-2; CDR3nt: TGTGCCAGCAGCCAAGATCCGGGGGCTTCCGGGGAGCTGTTTTTT; CDR3aa: CASSQDPGASGELFF
v_gene: TRBV30; abundance: .; d_gene: TRBD1; j_gene: TRBJ1-2; CDR3nt: TGTGCCTGGAGTGTACTAGAAGGGGGCGCGGGCTACACCTTC; CDR3aa: CAWSVLEGGAGYTF
v_gene: TRBV10-3; abundance: .; d_gene: .; j_gene: TRBJ2-5; CDR3nt: TGTGCCACCTCCGCGGGTCAGGATTTCCAAGAGACCCAGTACTTC; CDR3aa: CATSAGQDFQETQYF
v_gene: TRBV19; abundance: .; d_gene: TRBD1; j_gene: TRBJ2-1; CDR3nt: TGTGCCAGTAGTAAACCGGGACAGAACAATGAGCAGTTCTTC; CDR3aa: CASSKPGQNNEQFF
v_gene: TRBV3-1/TRBV3-2; abundance: .; d_gene: .; j_gene: TRBJ2-7; CDR3nt: TGTGCCAGCAGCCATTCTTCCTACGAGCAGTACTTC; CDR3aa: CASSHSSYEQYF
v_gene: TRBV19; abundance: .; d_gene: .; j_gene: TRBJ1-2; CDR3nt: TGTGCCAGTACTTGGGGCGGCGGCTACACCTTC; CDR3aa: CASTWGGGYTF
v_gene: TRBV4-1; abundance: .; d_gene: .; j_gene: TRBJ1-6; CDR3nt: TGCGCCAGCAGCGGACCAACCGGGTCGGACAATTCACCCCTCCACTTT; CDR3aa: CASSGPTGSDNSPLHF
v_gene: TRBV2; abundance: .; d_gene: .; j_gene: TRBJ2-7; CDR3nt: TGTGCCAGCACCTGGACGGCCTACGAGCAGTACTTC; CDR3aa: CASTWTAYEQYF
v_gene: TRBV6-2/TRBV6-3; abundance: .; d_gene: .; j_gene: TRBJ2-3; CDR3nt: TGTGCCAGCAGTTCTAGAGACGGCCCAGATACGCAGTATTTT; CDR3aa: CASSSRDGPDTQYF
v_gene: TRBV5-8; abundance: few; d_gene: .; j_gene: TRBJ1-2; CDR3nt: TGTGCCAGCAGCTTTTGGGAGTCCGTCATCTATGGCTACACCTTC; CDR3aa: CASSFWESVIYGYTF
v_gene: TRBV5-1; abundance: .; d_gene: .; j_gene: TRBJ2-1; CDR3nt: TGCGCCAGCAGCTTGGACAGCCACAATGAGCAGTTCTTC; CDR3aa: CASSLDSHNEQFF
v_gene: TRBV21-1; abundance: .; d_gene: .; j_gene: TRBJ2-7; CDR3nt: TGTGCCAGCAGCAAGGGTGGGAGGGTCGAGCAGTACTTC; CDR3aa: CASSKGGRVEQYF
v_gene: TRBV2; abundance: .; d_gene: .; j_gene: TRBJ1-1; CDR3nt: TGTGCCAGCAGGAACGGGGGGCACTCCACTGAAGCTTTCTTT; CDR3aa: CASRNGGHSTEAFF
v_gene: TRBV30; abundance: .; d_gene: TRBD1; j_gene: TRBJ2-3; CDR3nt: TGTGCCCTTACCTCGGGACAGGGGAGCACAGATACGCAGTATTTT; CDR3aa: CALTSGQGSTDTQYF
v_gene: TRBV27; abundance: .; d_gene: .; j_gene: TRBJ1-2; CDR3nt: TGTGCCAGCAGACGGATTACCGGGGGAGAGCCTGGCTACACCTTC; CDR3aa: CASRRITGGEPGYTF
v_gene: TRBV18; abundance: .; d_gene: TRBD1; j_gene: TRBJ2-2; CDR3nt: TGTGCCAGCTCACCTCCGGGACAGGCGAACACCGGGGAGCTGTTTTTT; CDR3aa: CASSPPGQANTGELFF